Listed below are T cell receptor beta chains from one sample, sequenced in a study of blood T cell repertoires in COVID-19. Data came from immunoSEQ multiplex PCR; TCRdb stores just in-frame clones and leaves some out. The data contain 200,000 or so clones, roughly 87% of them singletons. The sequenced material came from PBMCs or T cells enriched from blood (not recorded which). Receptor source: a man younger than 40 who had recovered from COVID-19. The CDR3 runs from the conserved cysteine through the conserved F or W. The D gene is left open where the match is weak. A clone size is listed for some rows: how often the clone was seen (once, few, many), or a class if it is expanded.

clone_size	cdr3_length	d_call	v_call	j_call	cdr3_nt	cdr3_aa
once	15	NA	TRBV9	TRBJ2-7	TGTGCCAGCAGCGTCAGCACGGAGGCCTCCTACGAGCAGTACTTC	CASSVSTEASYEQYF
NA	14	NA	TRBV5-4	TRBJ1-2	TGTGCCAGCAGAAGAGCAGGGGACACCTATGGCTACACCTTC	CASRRAGDTYGYTF
NA	15	TRBD1	TRBV27	TRBJ1-1	TGTGCCAGCAGTTTAAATGGACAGGTGGTCACTGAAGCTTTCTTT	CASSLNGQVVTEAFF
once	15	NA	TRBV10-1	TRBJ1-1	TGCGCCAGCAGTGAAGCTTCGCAGGGGAACACTGAAGCTTTCTTT	CASSEASQGNTEAFF
NA	15	TRBD1	TRBV7-2	TRBJ1-6	TGTGCCAGCAGCTTCCAACAGGGGGGCAATTCACCCCTCCACTTT	CASSFQQGGNSPLHF
NA	12	NA	TRBV6-2/TRBV6-3	TRBJ2-5	TGTGCCAGCAGCCCCCCCGTTGAGACCCAGTACTTC	CASSPPVETQYF
NA	15	TRBD2	TRBV5-5	TRBJ2-1	TGTGCCAGCACCCCTAGCGGGGGGGCCTACAATGAGCAGTTCTTC	CASTPSGGAYNEQFF
NA	15	TRBD1	TRBV28	TRBJ1-6	TGTGCCAGCAGTTTTAAGAGCAGGGGGCTTTCACCCCTCCACTTT	CASSFKSRGLSPLHF
NA	14	TRBD2	TRBV6-5	TRBJ2-1	TGTGCCAGCACAGGACTAGCGGCGAACAATGAGCAGTTCTTC	CASTGLAANNEQFF
few	14	NA	TRBV4-1	TRBJ2-4	TGCGCCAGCAGCCAAGCGTTGGCAGTAAACATTCAGTACTTC	CASSQALAVNIQYF
once	16	TRBD2	TRBV5-6	TRBJ2-2	TGTGCCAGCAGCCTTCTAGCGGGGATGAACACCGGGGAGCTGTTTTTT	CASSLLAGMNTGELFF
NA	14	TRBD1	TRBV18	TRBJ1-2	TGTGCCAGCTCACCGGGAAGACAGGGCGCTGGCTACACCTTC	CASSPGRQGAGYTF
NA	16	NA	TRBV30	TRBJ1-1	TGTGCCGCCAGGCGGGGACTCTTTGTTGGGGACACTGAAGCTTTCTTT	CAARRGLFVGDTEAFF
NA	16	NA	TRBV7-2	TRBJ1-4	TGTGCCAGCAGCTTACACAGCCTCGCAACTAATGAAAAACTGTTTTTT	CASSLHSLATNEKLFF
NA	14	NA	TRBV6-5	TRBJ1-5	TGTGCCAGCAGTTCAGGGGACACCAGGCAGCCCCAGCATTTT	CASSSGDTRQPQHF
NA	13	NA	TRBV30	TRBJ2-7	TGTGCCTGGAGTGTAGTCGACTACTACGAGCAGTACTTC	CAWSVVDYYEQYF
NA	12	NA	TRBV19	TRBJ1-2	TGTGCCAGTAGTGTCATCCACTATGGCTACACCTTC	CASSVIHYGYTF
NA	14	NA	TRBV7-8	TRBJ2-7	TGTGCCAGCACCTCCGGGAGCCCCTCGGACGAGCAGTACTTC	CASTSGSPSDEQYF
once	14	TRBD2	TRBV6-1	TRBJ2-1	TGTGCCAGCAGTGAAAGCCGGGGGGTGAATGAGCAGTTCTTC	CASSESRGVNEQFF
NA	14	NA	TRBV5-4	TRBJ1-1	TGTGCCAGCAGCTTCGGGGTGAAGAACACTGAAGCTTTCTTT	CASSFGVKNTEAFF
once	16	NA	TRBV2	TRBJ2-7	TGTGCCAGCAGTAAACAACAGGGCAAGGTCCCCTACGAGCAGTACTTC	CASSKQQGKVPYEQYF
NA	13	NA	TRBV2	TRBJ1-2	TGTGCCAGCTCCAACGGAGAAAACTATGGCTACACCTTC	CASSNGENYGYTF
NA	15	TRBD2	TRBV18	TRBJ2-5	TGTGCCAGCTCTTCCTCCAGTAGCGGGGTTGAGACCCAGTACTTC	CASSSSSSGVETQYF
NA	15	TRBD2	TRBV28	TRBJ2-7	TGTGCCAGCATAAGGGGGACTAGCGGGACCTACGAGCAGTACTTC	CASIRGTSGTYEQYF
NA	12	NA	TRBV13	TRBJ2-5	TGTGCCAGCAGCGCCCTTAGGGGGACCCAGTACTTC	CASSALRGTQYF
NA	10	NA	TRBV20-1	TRBJ1-4	TGCAGTGCTACAGGGGACAAACTGTTTTTT	CSATGDKLFF
NA	14	NA	TRBV9	TRBJ1-1	TGTGCCAGCAGCTCACCTGGGGGGGTCGCTGAAGCTTTCTTT	CASSSPGGVAEAFF
once	13	TRBD1	TRBV5-4	TRBJ1-2	TGTGCCAGCAGCTCAGGGGGCTCGGGTGGCTACACCTTC	CASSSGGSGGYTF
once	13	TRBD1	TRBV7-9	TRBJ2-7	TGTGCCAGCCAGGGGGCGGGATGGGACGAGCAGTACTTC	CASQGAGWDEQYF
once	14	TRBD1	TRBV28	TRBJ1-5	TGTGCCAGCAGTTCCACAGGGGAGGTTCAGCCCCAGCATTTT	CASSSTGEVQPQHF
NA	12	NA	TRBV9	TRBJ2-2	TGTGCCAGCAGCGTAGGGCCCGGGGAGCTGTTTTTT	CASSVGPGELFF
NA	12	TRBD1	TRBV10-1	TRBJ2-7	TGCGCCAGCAGGACAGGGTCTTACGAGCAGTACTTC	CASRTGSYEQYF
NA	13	TRBD1	TRBV27	TRBJ2-7	TGTGCCAGCAGTCCTGACAGGGCCTACGAGCAGTACTTC	CASSPDRAYEQYF
NA	14	TRBD1	TRBV6-5	TRBJ1-5	TGTGCCATCAAGGAGGGGACAGGCAATCAGCCCCAGCATTTT	CAIKEGTGNQPQHF
NA	14	NA	TRBV15	TRBJ1-5	TGTGCCACCAGCAGAGATCTGTACAGTCAGCCCCAGCATTTT	CATSRDLYSQPQHF
NA	14	NA	TRBV5-1	TRBJ1-4	TGCGCCAGCAGCCCAGGACGGGGGAATGAAAAACTGTTTTTT	CASSPGRGNEKLFF
NA	15	NA	TRBV18	TRBJ1-4	TGTGCCAGCTCACCACGCGCAGGGAGGGACGAAAAACTGTTTTTT	CASSPRAGRDEKLFF
few	15	TRBD1	TRBV25-1	TRBJ1-2	TGTGCCAGCAGCCGGGACAGGGGTCTCGGCGGTGGCTACACCTTC	CASSRDRGLGGGYTF
NA	15	NA	TRBV28	TRBJ1-1	TGTGCCAGCAGTTCCCCCCAACCGGGGAACACTGAAGCTTTCTTT	CASSSPQPGNTEAFF
NA	15	TRBD1	TRBV18	TRBJ1-1	TGTGCCAGCTCAGACATATACAGGGGGGGGACTGAAGCTTTCTTT	CASSDIYRGGTEAFF
NA	13	NA	TRBV3-1/TRBV3-2	TRBJ2-1	TGTGCCAGCAGCCCTCCCAGGAACAATGAGCAGTTCTTC	CASSPPRNNEQFF
NA	13	TRBD1	TRBV29-1	TRBJ1-4	TGCAGCGTCACAGGGGGTACTAATGAAAAACTGTTTTTT	CSVTGGTNEKLFF
once	15	TRBD2	TRBV3-1/TRBV3-2	TRBJ2-1	TGTGCCAGCAGCCATACTAGCGGGAGGGTCAATGAGCAGTTCTTC	CASSHTSGRVNEQFF
NA	14	TRBD2	TRBV14	TRBJ2-5	TGTGCCAGCAGCCGAGCGGGGGGCCTGGAGACCCAGTACTTC	CASSRAGGLETQYF
NA	13	NA	TRBV15	TRBJ2-5	TGTGCCACCAGCACCAGGGTCCAAGAGACCCAGTACTTC	CATSTRVQETQYF
NA	13	NA	TRBV27	TRBJ2-1	TGTGCCAGCAGTTTATCGGGAGGCAATGAGCAGTTCTTC	CASSLSGGNEQFF
NA	14	TRBD2	TRBV18	TRBJ2-1	TGTGCCAGCTCACCTCCTAGCGGTTACAATGAGCAGTTCTTC	CASSPPSGYNEQFF
NA	12	TRBD1	TRBV29-1	TRBJ1-1	TGCAGCGCCGGACAGGGCAGCACTGAAGCTTTCTTT	CSAGQGSTEAFF
NA	11	NA	TRBV18	TRBJ2-1	TGTGCCAGCTCACCGGGCTATGAGCAGTTCTTC	CASSPGYEQFF
NA	15	NA	TRBV3-1/TRBV3-2	TRBJ1-4	TGTGCCAGCAGCCAAGATGGACGGACTATGGAAAAACTGTTTTTT	CASSQDGRTMEKLFF
NA	12	NA	TRBV3-1/TRBV3-2	TRBJ2-7	TGTGCCAGCAGCTGGGCCACCTACGAGCAGTACTTC	CASSWATYEQYF
NA	15	NA	TRBV7-8	TRBJ1-2	TGTGCCAGCAGCTTACGAACAGCGGACCTATATGGCTACACCTTC	CASSLRTADLYGYTF